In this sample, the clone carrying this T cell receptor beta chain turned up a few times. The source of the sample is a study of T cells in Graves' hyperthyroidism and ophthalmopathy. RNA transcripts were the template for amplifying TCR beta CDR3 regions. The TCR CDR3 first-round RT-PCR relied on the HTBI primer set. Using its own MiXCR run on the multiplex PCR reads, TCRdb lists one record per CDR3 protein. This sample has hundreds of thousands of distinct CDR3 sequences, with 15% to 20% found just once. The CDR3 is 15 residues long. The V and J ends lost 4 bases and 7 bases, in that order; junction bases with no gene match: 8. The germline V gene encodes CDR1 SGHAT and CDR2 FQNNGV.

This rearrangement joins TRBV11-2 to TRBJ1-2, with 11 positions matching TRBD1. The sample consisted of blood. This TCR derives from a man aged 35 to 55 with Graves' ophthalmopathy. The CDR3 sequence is CASSSSRTGGLGYTF. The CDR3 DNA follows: TGTGCCAGCAGCTCTTCCCGGACAGGGGGCCTTGGCTACACCTTC.